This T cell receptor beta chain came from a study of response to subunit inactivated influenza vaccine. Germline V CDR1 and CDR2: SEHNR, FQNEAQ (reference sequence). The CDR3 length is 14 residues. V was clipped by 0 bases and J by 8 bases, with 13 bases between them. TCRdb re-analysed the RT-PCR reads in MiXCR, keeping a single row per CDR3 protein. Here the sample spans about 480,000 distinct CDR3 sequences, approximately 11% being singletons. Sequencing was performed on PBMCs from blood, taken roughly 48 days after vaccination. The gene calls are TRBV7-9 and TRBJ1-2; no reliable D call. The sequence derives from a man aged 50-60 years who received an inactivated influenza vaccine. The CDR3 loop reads CASSLAYAGRGYTF. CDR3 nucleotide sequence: TGTGCCAGCAGCTTAGCGTACGCCGGGAGGGGCTACACCTTC.